The rows below give T cell receptor beta chains drawn from one sample of a study of cytomegalovirus exposure and HLA in healthy donors. TCRdb's table, derived via immunoSEQ multiplex PCR, lists solely in-frame clones and lacks some. The data contain some 160,000 clones, roughly 70% of them seen just once; the ten biggest clones take up 5.4%. The source material was PBMCs. The origin of the receptors is a woman aged 18-29 years in good health and CMV-seropositive. Each CDR3 is given with its conserved first and last residue. Each record gives: V gene, J gene, clone size, D gene, CDR3 DNA, CDR3 protein. D genes are given only for firm matches. Size tells how often a clone was seen (once, few, many) or the class of an expanded clone, and some rows leave it out.

TRBV27	TRBJ1-1	once	.	TGTGCCAGCAGTTTATCATCAGGGCCCACTGAAGCTTTCTTT	CASSLSSGPTEAFF
TRBV11-3	TRBJ1-3	.	.	TGTGCCAGCAGCCCAGGGGTGTCCGGAAACACCATATATTTT	CASSPGVSGNTIYF
TRBV9	TRBJ1-6	.	TRBD1	TGTGCCAGCAGCGCAGCACGGACAGGGGGCAATTCACCCCTCCACTTT	CASSAARTGGNSPLHF
TRBV28	TRBJ1-4	.	.	TGTGCCAGCAGTTTTTCGCGGTCCGGTGAAAAACTGTTTTTT	CASSFSRSGEKLFF
TRBV7-9	TRBJ1-2	few	TRBD1	TGTGCCAGCAGCTCGACAGGGGGATTGGACTATGGCTACACCTTC	CASSSTGGLDYGYTF
TRBV12-5	TRBJ2-3	once	TRBD2	TGTGCTAGTGCCGAGGGTGGCGGGGGGCTAGATACGCAGTATTTT	CASAEGGGGLDTQYF
TRBV6-6	TRBJ1-2	.	.	TGTGCCAGCAGTTCCGACAGTTGGACAGCCTATGGCTACACCTTC	CASSSDSWTAYGYTF
TRBV29-1	TRBJ2-1	.	.	TGCAGCGTTGAATTTGGGCCACAGGGAAGGGATAATGAGCAGTTCTTC	CSVEFGPQGRDNEQFF
TRBV30	TRBJ1-6	.	TRBD1	TGTGCCTGGAGGACCGACAGGGGGTATTCACCCCTCCACTTT	CAWRTDRGYSPLHF
TRBV7-9	TRBJ2-5	.	.	TGTGCCAGCAGCTCCCTCGTTCGGTTCCCACAAGAGACCCAGTACTTC	CASSSLVRFPQETQYF
TRBV9	TRBJ2-7	once	TRBD2	TGTGCCAGCAGCGTAGCTACGAGCGGGGGGCCTTGGGAGCAGTACTTC	CASSVATSGGPWEQYF
TRBV4-2	TRBJ1-3	few	.	TGTGCCAGCAGCCTGGGAGCCGGAAACACCATATATTTT	CASSLGAGNTIYF
TRBV7-9	TRBJ2-4	.	.	TGTTCCAGCAGACCTACCGCTAGCAAAAACATTCAGTACTTC	CSSRPTASKNIQYF
TRBV11-3	TRBJ2-1	few	TRBD2	TGTGCCAGCAGCCTTGGGACTAGCGGGGGAGGCGGATTCAATGAGCAGTTCTTC	CASSLGTSGGGGFNEQFF
TRBV7-8	TRBJ1-5	.	.	TGTGCCAGCAGTCCGAGGGGAGGGGATCAGCCCCAGCATTTT	CASSPRGGDQPQHF
TRBV27	TRBJ1-5	.	.	TGTGCCAGCAGTGCGGGTGGGGGCTTCAATCAGCCCCAGCATTTT	CASSAGGGFNQPQHF
TRBV6-1	TRBJ2-1	.	TRBD2	TGTGCCAGCAGTGAGGGCGGGGGGGACTACAATGAGCAGTTCTTC	CASSEGGGDYNEQFF
TRBV9	TRBJ2-1	.	.	TGTGCCAGCAGCGCGGGGAGGGGGTCCTACAATGAGCAGTTCTTC	CASSAGRGSYNEQFF
TRBV7-9	TRBJ1-2	.	TRBD1	TGTTCCAGCAGCCTAACAGGGGACACCGGCTACACCTTC	CSSSLTGDTGYTF
TRBV6-1	TRBJ1-1	.	TRBD1	TGTGCCAGCAGTGAATTGGGACAGGGGGCCAACACTGAAGCTTTCTTT	CASSELGQGANTEAFF
TRBV28	TRBJ2-1	.	TRBD2	TGTGCCCGCGGGGGACTTAGTGGCTCCTACAATGAGCAGTTCTTC	CARGGLSGSYNEQFF
TRBV7-2	TRBJ1-5	.	TRBD1	TGTGCCAGCAGCTTAGAAGGGGGCAGCCAGCATTTT	CASSLEGGSQHF
TRBV12-5	TRBJ2-5	.	TRBD1	TGTGCTAGTGGTTTAGTCCTGGGACAGGGGACAGAGACCCAGTACTTC	CASGLVLGQGTETQYF
TRBV6-6	TRBJ2-2	.	.	TGTGCCAGCAGCCTAAACCGCGGGGAGCTGTTTTTT	CASSLNRGELFF
TRBV4-2	TRBJ2-3	.	TRBD2	TGTGCCAGCAGCCAGGGCGCGGGGGTGGACACAGATACGCAGTATTTT	CASSQGAGVDTDTQYF
TRBV6-5	TRBJ1-5	few	TRBD1	TGTGCCAGCAGTCGACAGGGGCGTAGCAATCAGCCCCAGCATTTT	CASSRQGRSNQPQHF
TRBV6-8	TRBJ1-6	.	.	TGTGCCAGCAGTTACTGTCTTTATCGCAGGGTAACGGCCTATAATTCACCCCTCCACTTT	CASSYCLYRRVTAYNSPLHF
TRBV5-1	TRBJ1-4	.	.	TGCGCCAGCAGCCCGGGCTCAGGGGATGAAAAACTGTTTTTT	CASSPGSGDEKLFF
TRBV13	TRBJ2-2	.	.	TGTGCCAGCAGCTTTGGCAATGGGGAGCTGTTTTTT	CASSFGNGELFF
TRBV7-2	TRBJ2-1	.	TRBD2	TGTGCCAGCAGCTCCGGACTAGCGGAGGGCAATGAGCAGTTCTTC	CASSSGLAEGNEQFF
TRBV6-5	TRBJ2-5	.	.	TGTGCCAGCGGCATGGGGCAGGAGACCCAGTACTTC	CASGMGQETQYF
TRBV5-5	TRBJ1-1	.	.	TGTGCCAGCAGCCTATTTCGGTTCAACACTGAAGCTTTCTTT	CASSLFRFNTEAFF
TRBV6-6	TRBJ1-2	.	TRBD1	TGTGCCAGCAGCCCTGGACAGGGAAGAGGCTACACCTTC	CASSPGQGRGYTF
TRBV5-4	TRBJ2-5	.	TRBD2	TGTGCCAGCAGCTTGCCGGGACTAGCGGGCTGGGAGACCCAGTACTTC	CASSLPGLAGWETQYF
TRBV4-2	TRBJ2-7	.	TRBD2	TGTGCCAGCAGCCCAGGGACTAGCGGGGGCTACGAGCAGTACTTC	CASSPGTSGGYEQYF
TRBV10-3	TRBJ2-2	few	.	TGTGCCATCAGACCGGGACTGAACACCGGGGAGCTGTTTTTT	CAIRPGLNTGELFF
TRBV11-2	TRBJ2-2	.	TRBD1	TGTGCCAGCAGCTCCCGGGACAGGAACACCGGGGAGCTGTTTTTT	CASSSRDRNTGELFF
TRBV30	TRBJ1-5	few	.	TGTGCCTGGCGTCCTTCCAGCGGAGTAAATCAGCCCCAGCATTTT	CAWRPSSGVNQPQHF
TRBV29-1	TRBJ1-1	.	.	TGCAGCGTTGACTCTGGGGGGGACACTGAAGCTTTCTTT	CSVDSGGDTEAFF
TRBV9	TRBJ1-1	.	.	TGTGCCAGCAGCCCACAGCACACTGAAGCTTTCTTT	CASSPQHTEAFF
TRBV6-6	TRBJ2-5	.	.	TGTGCCAGCTCTGCCGGAGAGACCCAGTACTTC	CASSAGETQYF